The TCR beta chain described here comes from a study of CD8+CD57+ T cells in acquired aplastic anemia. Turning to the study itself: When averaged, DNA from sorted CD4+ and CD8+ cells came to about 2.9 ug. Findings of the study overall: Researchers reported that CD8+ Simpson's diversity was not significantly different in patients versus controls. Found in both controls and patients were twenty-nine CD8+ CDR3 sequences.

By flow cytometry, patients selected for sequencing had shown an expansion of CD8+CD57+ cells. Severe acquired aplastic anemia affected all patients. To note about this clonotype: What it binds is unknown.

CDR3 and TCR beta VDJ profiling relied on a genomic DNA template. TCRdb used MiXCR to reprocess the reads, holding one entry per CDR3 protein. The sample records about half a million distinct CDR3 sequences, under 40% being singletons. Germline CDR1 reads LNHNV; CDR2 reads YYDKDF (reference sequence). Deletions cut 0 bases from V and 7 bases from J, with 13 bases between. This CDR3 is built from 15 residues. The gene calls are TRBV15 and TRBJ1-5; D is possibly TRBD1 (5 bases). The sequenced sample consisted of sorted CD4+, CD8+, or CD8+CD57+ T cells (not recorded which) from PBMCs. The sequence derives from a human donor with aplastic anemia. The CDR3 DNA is TGTGCCACCAGCAGAGATCGGTGGGGGGACCAGCCCCAGCATTTT. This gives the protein CATSRDRWGDQPQHF.